Presented here are 7 T cell receptor beta chains from one specimen sequenced in a study of OX40 agonist ivuxolimab in advanced cancers. Profiled with immunoSEQ multiplex PCR; TCRdb holds only in-frame clones, not every one. Seen here are 65,000 to 75,000 clones, roughly nine tenths observed once, and the top ten hold 4% to 4.5%. The specimen was CD4+ or CD8+ T cells sorted from blood, collected in a trial of the OX40 agonist ivuxolimab. Every receptor here comes from an adult with an advanced solid tumor such as melanoma, head and neck, liver or kidney cancer.

This chain uses TRBV9 with TRBJ2-3, with 11 positions matching TRBD2. V dropped 4 bases and J dropped 9; count of bases not matched to a gene: 4. The CDR3 is 13 amino acids. Germline CDR1 SGDLS, CDR2 YYNGEE. This CDR3 reads CASSPRTSGTQYF. The CDR3 region has the DNA TGTGCCAGCAGCCCCAGGACTAGCGGGACGCAGTATTTT.

The J gene is TRBJ2-4, the V gene TRBV6-1; TRBD2 might be the D (5 bases). The CDR3 runs to 12 residues. V shed 6 bases and J shed 5 bases, with 8 bases lying between them. The V gene's germline CDR1 is MNHNS and CDR2 SASEGT. The CDR3 nucleotides read TGTGCCAGCAGCGCCGGGGAAAACATTCAGTACTTC. Amino acid sequence: CASSAGENIQYF.

The chain links TRBV7-9 to TRBJ2-5; D gene unclear. The germline V gene encodes CDR1 SEHNR and CDR2 FQNEAQ (reference sequence). The CDR3 runs to 12 residues. Between the trimmed V and J ends, which lost 1 base and 5 bases, there was a span of 5 bases. The chain's CDR3 is CASSLGAETQYF. CDR3 bases: TGTGCCAGCAGCTTAGGGGCGGAGACCCAGTACTTC. The entire variable domain, with the rest obtained from reference TRBV7-9 and TRBJ2-5, is as follows: DTGVSQNPRHKITKRGQNVTFRCDPISEHNRLYWYRQTLGQGPEFLTYFQNEAQLEKSRLLSDRFSAERPKGSFSTLEIQRTEQGDSAMYLCASSLGAETQYFGPGTRLLVL.

The chain couples TRBV6-5 to TRBJ2-7, with 8 bases that match TRBD2. CDR1 is MNHEY, CDR2 SVGAGI, per germline. V lost 5 bases, J lost 13 bases, and 13 bases stayed unmatched. The CDR3 is made up of 13 amino acids. CDR3 loop: CASSPDPTREAYF. The CDR3 region has the DNA TGTGCCAGCAGTCCCGACCCAACGCGGGAGGCTTACTTC.

V is TRBV5-1 and J is TRBJ2-5; D uncertain. Germline CDR1 SGHRS, CDR2 YFSETQ. This CDR3 contains 14 residues. Trimming pared 0 bases from V and 6 bases from J, leaving 12 bases between. The chain's CDR3 is CASSLGSGAKTQYF. In DNA form, the CDR3 reads TGCGCCAGCAGCTTGGGTTCAGGAGCGAAGACCCAGTACTTC.

The sample holds one count of this clone. The V gene is TRBV7-2, the J gene TRBJ1-5, with D perhaps TRBD1 (5 bases). Germline lookup yields CDR1 SGHTA and CDR2 FQGNSA. Deletions cut 2 bases from V and 0 bases from J, with 17 bases between. The CDR3 runs to 18 residues. The DNA of the CDR3 is TGTGCCAGCAGCTTAAGTCAGGGATCCCATTATAGCAATCAGCCCCAGCATTTT. The encoded protein is CASSLSQGSHYSNQPQHF.

The chain couples TRBV14 to TRBJ2-6; D tentatively fits TRBD1 or TRBD2 (5 bases each). This CDR3 is 16 amino acids long. Germline V lookup: CDR1 SGHDN, CDR2 FVKESK. Trimming removed 2 bases at V and 3 bases at J, with 11 bases between. The CDR3 coding sequence is TGTGCCAGCAGCCAAAAGGGGACGGGTGGGGCCAACGTCCTGACTTTC. This translates into CASSQKGTGGANVLTF.